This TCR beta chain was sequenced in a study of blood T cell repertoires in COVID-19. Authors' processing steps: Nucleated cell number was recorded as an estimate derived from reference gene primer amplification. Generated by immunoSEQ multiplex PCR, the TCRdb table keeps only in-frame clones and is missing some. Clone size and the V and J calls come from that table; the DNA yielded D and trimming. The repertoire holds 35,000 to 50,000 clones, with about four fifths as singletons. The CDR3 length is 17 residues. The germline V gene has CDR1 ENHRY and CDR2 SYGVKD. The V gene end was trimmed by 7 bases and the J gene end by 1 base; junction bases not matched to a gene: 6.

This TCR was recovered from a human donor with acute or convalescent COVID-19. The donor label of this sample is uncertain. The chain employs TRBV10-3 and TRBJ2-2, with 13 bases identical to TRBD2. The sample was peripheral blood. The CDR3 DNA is TGTGCCATCACCCGACTAGCGGGGGGATTGAACACCGGGGAGCTGTTTTTT. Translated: CAITRLAGGLNTGELFF.